These T cell receptor beta chains were read from a single sample in a study of CD8 T cells in ankylosing spondylitis. MiXCR, run by TCRdb on the 5' RACE reads, gives a single entry per CDR3 protein. This table has 150,000 to 200,000 distinct CDR3 sequences, 13% appearing once. Sequenced material: blood, either unsorted or a sorted T cell fraction (not recorded which). The receptors shown here come from a female donor with ankylosing spondylitis or in good health (not recorded which). The CDR3 runs from the conserved cysteine through the conserved F or W. The D gene is left open where the match is weak. Size is omitted from some rows. Given values are once, few, many or a class for expanded clones.

j_call: TRBJ2-2
clone_size: many
v_call: TRBV9
d_call: NA
cdr3_aa: CASSPPASGTGELFF
cdr3_nt: TGTGCCAGCAGTCCGCCGGCCTCGGGCACCGGGGAGCTGTTTTTT

j_call: TRBJ2-7
clone_size: many
v_call: TRBV7-2
d_call: NA
cdr3_aa: CASSLDTYYEQYF
cdr3_nt: TGTGCCAGCAGCTTAGACACCTATTACGAGCAGTACTTC

j_call: TRBJ2-1
clone_size: few
v_call: TRBV11-3
d_call: NA
cdr3_aa: CASSLVLGASQFF
cdr3_nt: TGTGCCAGCAGCTTAGTTCTCGGGGCATCACAGTTCTTC

j_call: TRBJ2-5
clone_size: few
v_call: TRBV4-1
d_call: NA
cdr3_aa: CASSQGHSQETQYF
cdr3_nt: TGCGCCAGCAGCCAAGGACACTCGCAAGAGACCCAGTACTTC

j_call: TRBJ1-1
clone_size: many
v_call: TRBV12-3/TRBV12-4
d_call: TRBD1
cdr3_aa: CASGKGTALSTEAFF
cdr3_nt: TGTGCCAGCGGGAAGGGGACAGCCCTTAGCACTGAAGCTTTCTTT

j_call: TRBJ2-7
clone_size: many
v_call: TRBV5-1
d_call: TRBD1
cdr3_aa: CASSLDGQGIGHEQYF
cdr3_nt: TGCGCCAGCAGCTTGGATGGACAGGGGATCGGCCACGAGCAGTACTTC

j_call: TRBJ1-4
clone_size: NA
v_call: TRBV28
d_call: NA
cdr3_aa: CASSSRQTLHSTNEKLFF
cdr3_nt: TGTGCCAGCAGTTCTCGACAGACCCTTCACTCAACTAATGAAAAACTGTTTTTT

j_call: TRBJ2-7
clone_size: many
v_call: TRBV20-1
d_call: TRBD2
cdr3_aa: CSARSLAGTYSYEQYF
cdr3_nt: TGCAGTGCTAGATCTCTAGCGGGGACTTACTCCTACGAGCAGTACTTC

j_call: TRBJ2-3
clone_size: many
v_call: TRBV14
d_call: NA
cdr3_aa: CASSQDRQLTDTQYF
cdr3_nt: TGTGCCAGCAGCCAAGATCGACAGCTCACAGATACGCAGTATTTT

j_call: TRBJ2-7
clone_size: many
v_call: TRBV5-1
d_call: NA
cdr3_aa: CASSPEGLMSSYEQYF
cdr3_nt: TGCGCCAGCAGCCCGGAGGGACTTATGAGCTCCTACGAGCAGTACTTC

j_call: TRBJ1-3
clone_size: many
v_call: TRBV5-1
d_call: NA
cdr3_aa: CASSLASSSSSGNTIYF
cdr3_nt: TGCGCCAGCAGCTTGGCAAGTTCTTCCAGCTCTGGAAACACCATATATTTT

j_call: TRBJ1-1
clone_size: many
v_call: TRBV6-6
d_call: NA
cdr3_aa: CASRWANTEAFF
cdr3_nt: TGTGCCAGCAGGTGGGCGAACACTGAAGCTTTCTTT

j_call: TRBJ2-1
clone_size: many
v_call: TRBV5-1
d_call: NA
cdr3_aa: CASIGGPPYNEQFF
cdr3_nt: TGCGCCAGCATCGGGGGGCCCCCCTACAATGAGCAGTTCTTC

j_call: TRBJ1-4
clone_size: NA
v_call: TRBV5-5
d_call: NA
cdr3_aa: CASSITGTTNEKLFF
cdr3_nt: TGTGCCAGCAGCATCACAGGGACAACTAATGAAAAACTGTTTTTT

j_call: TRBJ1-6
clone_size: NA
v_call: TRBV5-6
d_call: NA
cdr3_aa: CASSLDWGDSPLHF
cdr3_nt: TGTGCCAGCAGCTTGGACTGGGGGGATTCACCCCTCCACTTT